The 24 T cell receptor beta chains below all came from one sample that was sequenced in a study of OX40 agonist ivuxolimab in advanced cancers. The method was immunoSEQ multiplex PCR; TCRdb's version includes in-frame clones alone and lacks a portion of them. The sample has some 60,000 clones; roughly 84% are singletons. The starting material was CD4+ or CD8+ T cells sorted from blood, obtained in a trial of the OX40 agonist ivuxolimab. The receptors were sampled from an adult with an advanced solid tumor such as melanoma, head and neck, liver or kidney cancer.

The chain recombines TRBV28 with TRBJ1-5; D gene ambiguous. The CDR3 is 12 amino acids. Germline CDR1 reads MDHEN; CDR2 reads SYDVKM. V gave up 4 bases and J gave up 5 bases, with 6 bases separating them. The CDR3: CASSSRDQPQHF. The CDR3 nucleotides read TGTGCCAGCAGTTCCCGGGATCAGCCCCAGCATTTT. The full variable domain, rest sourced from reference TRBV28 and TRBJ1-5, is DVKVTQSSRYLVKRTGEKVFLECVQDMDHENMFWYRQDPGLGLRLIYFSYDVKMKEKGDIPEGYSVSREKKERFSLILESASTNQTSMYLCASSSRDQPQHFGDGTRLSIL.

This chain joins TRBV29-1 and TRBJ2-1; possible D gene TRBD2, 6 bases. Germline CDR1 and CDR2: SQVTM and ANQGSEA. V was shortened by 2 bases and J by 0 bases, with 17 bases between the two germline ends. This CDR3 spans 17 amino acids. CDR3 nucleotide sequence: TGCAGCGTTGAATGGGAGGTTCGGAAGGTCTCCTACAATGAGCAGTTCTTC. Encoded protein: CSVEWEVRKVSYNEQFF.

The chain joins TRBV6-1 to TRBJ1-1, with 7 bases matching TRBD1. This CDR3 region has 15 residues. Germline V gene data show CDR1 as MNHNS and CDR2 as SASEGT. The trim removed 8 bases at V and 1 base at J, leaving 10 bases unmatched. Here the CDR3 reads CASWEPGTANTEAFF. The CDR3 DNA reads TGTGCCAGCTGGGAACCCGGGACAGCGAACACTGAAGCTTTCTTT.

The DNA for the CDR3 is TGTGCCAGCAGTGACCATAAGGGCGCAGATACGCAGTATTTT. Translation gives CASSDHKGADTQYF. V usage is TRBV25-1 and J usage is TRBJ2-3; D gene ambiguous. The germline V gene encodes CDR1 MGHDK and CDR2 SYGVNS. The CDR3 sequence is 14 residues long. Between the trimmed V and J ends, which lost 3 bases and 4 bases, there was a span of 11 bases. The whole variable domain, filled in from reference TRBV25-1 and TRBJ2-3, reads EADIYQTPRYLVIGTGKKITLECSQTMGHDKMYWYQQDPGMELHLIHYSYGVNSTEKGDLSSESTVSRIRTEHFPLTLESARPSHTSQYLCASSDHKGADTQYFGPGTRLTVL.

The DNA for the CDR3 is TGTGCCAGCAGTTATCCGGCTAGCGATACGCAGTATTTT. This gives the protein CASSYPASDTQYF. J is TRBJ2-3 and V is TRBV6-5, with D possibly being TRBD2 (5 bases). Looked up from germline, CDR1 is MNHEY and CDR2 is SVGAGI. There are 13 residues in the CDR3. V lost 3 bases to trimming and J lost 6 bases, with 10 bases between them.

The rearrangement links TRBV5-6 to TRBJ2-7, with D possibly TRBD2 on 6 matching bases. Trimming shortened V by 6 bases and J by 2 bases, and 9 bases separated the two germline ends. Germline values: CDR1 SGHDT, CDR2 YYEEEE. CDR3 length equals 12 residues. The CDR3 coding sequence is TGTGCCAGCACCCGCGGGGCCTACGAGCAGTACTTC. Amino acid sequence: CASTRGAYEQYF.

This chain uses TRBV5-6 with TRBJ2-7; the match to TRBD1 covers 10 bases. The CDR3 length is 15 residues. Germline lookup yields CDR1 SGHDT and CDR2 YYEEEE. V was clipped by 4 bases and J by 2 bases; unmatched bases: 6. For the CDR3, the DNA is TGTGCCAGCAGCCCCGGGACAGGGGCGCCCTACGAGCAGTACTTC. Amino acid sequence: CASSPGTGAPYEQYF.

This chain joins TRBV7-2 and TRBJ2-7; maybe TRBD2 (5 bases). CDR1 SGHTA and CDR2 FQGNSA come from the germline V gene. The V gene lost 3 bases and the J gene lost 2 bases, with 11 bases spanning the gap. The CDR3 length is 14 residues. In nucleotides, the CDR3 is TGTGCCAGCAGCTTCGCGACCGGGGCCTACGAGCAGTACTTC. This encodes CASSFATGAYEQYF.

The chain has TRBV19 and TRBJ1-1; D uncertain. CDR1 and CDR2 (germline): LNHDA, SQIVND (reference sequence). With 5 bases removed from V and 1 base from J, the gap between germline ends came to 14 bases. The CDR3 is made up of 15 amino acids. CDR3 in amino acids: CASSPLGVGNTEAFF. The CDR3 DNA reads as TGTGCCAGTAGTCCGCTCGGGGTTGGGAACACTGAAGCTTTCTTT.

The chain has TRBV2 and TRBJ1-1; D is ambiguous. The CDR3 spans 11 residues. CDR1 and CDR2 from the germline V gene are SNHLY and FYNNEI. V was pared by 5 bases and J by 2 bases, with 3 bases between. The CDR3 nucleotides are TGTGCCAGCAGTCAAAACACTGAAGCTTTCTTT. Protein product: CASSQNTEAFF.

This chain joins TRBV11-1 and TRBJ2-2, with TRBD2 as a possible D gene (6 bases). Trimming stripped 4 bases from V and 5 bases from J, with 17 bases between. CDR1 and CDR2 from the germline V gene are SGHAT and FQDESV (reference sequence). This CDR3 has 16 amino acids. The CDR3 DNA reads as TGTGCCAGCAGCTCAATAGGACTAAGCACGACCGGGGAGCTGTTTTTT. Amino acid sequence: CASSSIGLSTTGELFF.

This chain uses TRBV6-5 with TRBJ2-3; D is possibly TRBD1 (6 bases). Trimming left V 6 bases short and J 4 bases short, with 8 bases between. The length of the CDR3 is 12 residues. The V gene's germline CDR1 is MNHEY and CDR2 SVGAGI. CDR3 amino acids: CASSWGPDTQYF. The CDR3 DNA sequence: TGTGCCAGCAGCTGGGGGCCAGATACGCAGTATTTT.

CDR3 sequence reads: CAIKQGNEQYF. CDR3 DNA: TGTGCCATCAAGCAGGGGAACGAGCAGTACTTC. The chain uses TRBV10-3 and TRBJ2-7; a possible D gene is TRBD1 (6 bases). V lost 7 bases and J lost 5, with 9 bases in between. CDR1 ENHRY and CDR2 SYGVKD come from the germline V gene. The CDR3 has 11 residues.

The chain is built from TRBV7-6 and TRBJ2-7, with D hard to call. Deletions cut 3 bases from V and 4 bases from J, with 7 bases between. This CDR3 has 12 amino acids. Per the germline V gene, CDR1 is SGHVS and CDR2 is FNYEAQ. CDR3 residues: CASSLYGYEQYF. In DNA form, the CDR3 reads TGTGCCAGCAGCTTGTATGGTTACGAGCAGTACTTC.

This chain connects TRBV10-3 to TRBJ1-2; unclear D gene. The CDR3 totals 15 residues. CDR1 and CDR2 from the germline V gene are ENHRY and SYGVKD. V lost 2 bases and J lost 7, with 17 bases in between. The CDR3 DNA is TGTGCCATCAGTGAGGGAAAGGTCGGTCAGCGTGGCTACACCTTC. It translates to CAISEGKVGQRGYTF.

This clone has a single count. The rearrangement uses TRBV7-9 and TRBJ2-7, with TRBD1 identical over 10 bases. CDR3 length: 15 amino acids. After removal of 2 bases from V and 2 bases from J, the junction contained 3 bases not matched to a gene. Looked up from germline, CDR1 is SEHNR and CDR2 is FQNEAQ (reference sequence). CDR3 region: CASSLMGQGTYEQYF. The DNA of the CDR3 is TGTGCCAGCAGCTTAATGGGACAGGGGACCTACGAGCAGTACTTC.

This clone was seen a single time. CDR3 sequence reads: CASSWGQGAEAFF. CDR3 nucleotides: TGCGCCAGCAGCTGGGGACAGGGGGCTGAAGCTTTCTTT. The V gene is TRBV5-1, the J gene TRBJ1-1, with 11 bases matching TRBD1. The CDR3 has 13 residues. Germline CDR1 reads SGHRS; CDR2 reads YFSETQ. V was pared by 3 bases and J by 6 bases, with 1 base of the junction left unmatched.

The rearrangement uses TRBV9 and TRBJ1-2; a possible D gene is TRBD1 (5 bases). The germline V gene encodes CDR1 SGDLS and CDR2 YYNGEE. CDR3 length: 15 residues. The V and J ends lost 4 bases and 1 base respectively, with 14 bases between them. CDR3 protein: CASSLDSKFNYGYTF. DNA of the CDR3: TGTGCCAGCAGCTTAGACAGTAAATTTAACTATGGCTACACCTTC.

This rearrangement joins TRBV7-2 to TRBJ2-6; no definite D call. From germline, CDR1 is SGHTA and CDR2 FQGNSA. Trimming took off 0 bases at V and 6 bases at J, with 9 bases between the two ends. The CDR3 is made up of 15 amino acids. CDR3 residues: CASSLARGEANVLTF. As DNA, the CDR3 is TGTGCCAGCAGCTTAGCCCGCGGCGAGGCCAACGTCCTGACTTTC.

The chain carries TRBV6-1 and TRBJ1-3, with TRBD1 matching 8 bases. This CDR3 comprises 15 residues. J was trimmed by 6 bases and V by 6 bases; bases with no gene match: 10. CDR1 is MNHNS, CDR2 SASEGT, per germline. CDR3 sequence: CASRLRTGSANTIYF. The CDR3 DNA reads TGTGCCAGCAGACTCCGGACAGGGTCGGCAAACACCATATATTTT.

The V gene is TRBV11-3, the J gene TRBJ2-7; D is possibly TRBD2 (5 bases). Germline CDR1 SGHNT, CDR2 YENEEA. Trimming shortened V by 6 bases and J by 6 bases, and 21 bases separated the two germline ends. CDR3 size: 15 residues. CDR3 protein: CASSRGTRLFAEQYF. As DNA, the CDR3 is TGTGCCAGCAGTCGGGGTACTAGACTGTTCGCCGAGCAGTACTTC.

The CDR3 region has the DNA TGTGCCATCACCTGGGACAGGGAGGCCACTGAAGCTTTCTTT. Translation: CAITWDREATEAFF. The V and J genes are TRBV10-3 and TRBJ1-1; 9 nucleotides match TRBD1. The germline gives CDR1 ENHRY, CDR2 SYGVKD. This CDR3 region has 14 residues. V was pared by 7 bases and J by 4 bases, with 7 bases of the junction left unmatched.

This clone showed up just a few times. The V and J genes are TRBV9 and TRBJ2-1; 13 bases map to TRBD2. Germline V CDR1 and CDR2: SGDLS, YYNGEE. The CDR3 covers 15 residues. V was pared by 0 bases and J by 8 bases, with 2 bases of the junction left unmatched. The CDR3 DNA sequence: TGTGCCAGCAGCGTAGGGACTAGCGGGAGCTATGAGCAGTTCTTC. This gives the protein CASSVGTSGSYEQFF.

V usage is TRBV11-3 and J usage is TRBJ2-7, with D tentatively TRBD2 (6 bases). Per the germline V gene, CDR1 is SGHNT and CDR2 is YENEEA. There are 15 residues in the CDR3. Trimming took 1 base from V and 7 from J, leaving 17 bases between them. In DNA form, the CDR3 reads TGTGCCAGCAGCTTAGGTCGGGACGGCGCGGGGGAGCAGTACTTC. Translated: CASSLGRDGAGEQYF.